This TCR beta chain appears in the sequencing data of a study of cytomegalovirus exposure and HLA in healthy donors. On the study more broadly: The study's early data release held approximately 91 million unique TCRs from HLA-typed donors. Regarding the study as a whole: With later analysis, a missense DCLRE1C variant became linked to TCR beta V- and J-gene trimming. It was taken for granted in presence/absence analyses that sequencing depth across donors was roughly uniform.

PCR amplification relied on 60 Vbeta primers (plus 13 Jbeta primers). The authors' processing: An analysis that came later counted approximately 76 million unique TCR beta chains, around 10 million shared. Some clones are missing from TCRdb's copy, which holds only in-frame ones; the method was immunoSEQ multiplex PCR. The DNA gave D and trimming, while V, J and clone size come from that table. The sample consists of more than 100,000 clones, 77% of them appearing once. Germline-derived CDR1 and CDR2 are SGHNT and YENEEA. The V segment lost 5 bases and the J segment 3 bases; nucleotides outside the gene matches: 2. The CDR3 runs 14 residues. With respect to this clone: Its specificity is not known.

The sequenced sample consisted of PBMCs. The rearrangement joins TRBV11-3 to TRBJ2-3; 10 bases line up with TRBD2. The TCR sequence derives from a human donor in good health. The CDR3 sequence: CASSVSGRTDTQYF. The CDR3 bases are TGTGCCAGCAGCGTTAGCGGGAGGACAGATACGCAGTATTTT.